The 16 T cell receptor beta chains below come from one sample, sequenced in a study of T cell responses to AZD1222 COVID-19 vaccine. Clones were sequenced by immunoSEQ multiplex PCR, and TCRdb holds only the in-frame ones, with some missing. This table has some 140,000 clones, 70% to 90% appearing once. The specimen was peripheral blood, collected on day 0 of AZD1222 vaccination. These receptor sequences come from an adult in good health.

CDR3 sequence (DNA): TGTGCCACCAGCAGGGGCGGGGACAGGGGAATTTACGAGCAGTACTTC. This sequence encodes CATSRGGDRGIYEQYF. This chain connects TRBV15 to TRBJ2-7; TRBD1 agrees at 10 bases. CDR1 LNHNV and CDR2 YYDKDF come from the germline V gene (reference sequence). The CDR3 length is 16 residues. V gave up 3 bases and J gave up 4 bases; unmatched junction bases: 9.

The rearrangement uses TRBV19 and TRBJ2-1, with 8 bases that match TRBD2. Germline V gene data show CDR1 as LNHDA and CDR2 as SQIVND (reference sequence). CDR3 length equals 12 residues. J gave up 10 bases and V 3 bases, and 2 bases lay outside the gene matches. CDR3 loop: CASSIKRGEQFF. DNA of the CDR3: TGTGCCAGTAGTATTAAGCGGGGGGAGCAGTTCTTC.

The gene calls are TRBV7-8 and TRBJ2-7, with a tentative D call TRBD1 (5 bases). CDR1 is SGHVS and CDR2 is FQNEAQ in the germline V gene. This CDR3 contains 15 residues. Trimming stripped 1 base from V and 3 bases from J, with 13 bases between. The CDR3 spells CASSLGAGHYYEQYF. The CDR3 DNA is TGTGCCAGCAGCTTAGGGGCCGGACATTACTACGAGCAGTACTTC.

The V gene is TRBV5-4, the J gene TRBJ2-3; D may be TRBD1 or TRBD2 (5 bases each). V dropped 4 bases and J dropped 2 bases, with 14 bases sitting between them. Germline V gives CDR1 SGHNT, CDR2 YYREEE (reference sequence). The CDR3 has 15 amino acids. CDR3 amino acids: CASSVMGDATDTQYF. CDR3 coding DNA: TGTGCCAGCAGCGTAATGGGGGACGCCACAGATACGCAGTATTTT.

In its sample, this clone was seen many times. The chain joins TRBV11-2 to TRBJ2-2; 11 bases are shared with TRBD2. In germline, CDR1 is SGHAT, CDR2 FQNNGV. Trimming took 1 base from V and 4 from J; bases not matched to a gene: 2. The CDR3 is made up of 16 amino acids. Here the CDR3 DNA reads TGTGCCAGCAGCTTAGGAGGACTAGCGGGCACCGGGGAGCTGTTTTTT. Protein sequence: CASSLGGLAGTGELFF.

The chain couples TRBV4-2 to TRBJ1-3; D possibly corresponds to TRBD1 (5 bases). CDR1 is LGHNA, CDR2 YNFKEQ, per germline. V lost 7 bases to trimming and J lost 0 bases, with 13 bases between them. The CDR3 spans 15 residues. The CDR3 sequence: CASKQTQASGNTIYF. CDR3 nucleotide sequence: TGTGCCAGCAAGCAGACACAGGCCTCTGGAAACACCATATATTTT.

The rearrangement links TRBV13 to TRBJ2-7; tentatively, D is TRBD1 (6 bases). The ends were cut back, 3 bases at V and 0 bases at J, with 12 bases in the middle. The CDR3 covers 15 residues. The germline V gene encodes CDR1 PRHDT and CDR2 FYEKMQ (reference sequence). CDR3 coding DNA: TGTGCCAGCAGCTTTAGGGGGTTAGTCTCCTACGAGCAGTACTTC. It yields the protein CASSFRGLVSYEQYF.

This chain uses TRBV18 with TRBJ1-1; D gene ambiguous. V lost 0 bases to trimming and J lost 8 bases, with 10 bases between them. CDR1 KGHSH and CDR2 LQKENI come from the germline V gene. CDR3 length equals 13 residues. The CDR3 here is CASSPPTRYEAFF. The DNA for the CDR3 is TGTGCCAGCTCACCACCAACGCGATACGAAGCTTTCTTT.

The rearrangement links TRBV5-1 to TRBJ2-3; 15 bases line up with TRBD2. With V trimmed by 2 bases and J by 4 bases, 2 bases remained unmatched. Germline V gene sequence: CDR1 SGHRS, CDR2 YFSETQ. The CDR3 runs 16 residues. CDR3 in DNA: TGCGCCAGCAGCTTAGGACTAGCGGGAGGGTCAGATACGCAGTATTTT. The encoded protein is CASSLGLAGGSDTQYF. Combining the CDR3 with reference TRBV5-1 and TRBJ2-3 gives the whole variable domain KAGVTQTPRYLIKTRGQQVTLSCSPISGHRSVSWYQQTPGQGLQFLFEYFSETQRNKGNFPGRFSGRQFSNSRSEMNVSTLELGDSALYLCASSLGLAGGSDTQYFGPGTRLTVL.

This chain links TRBV7-2 with TRBJ2-5; tentatively, D is TRBD1 (6 bases). CDR3 length equals 13 residues. The germline CDR1 and CDR2 sequences are SGHTA and FQGNSA. V lost 4 bases, J lost 1 base, and 7 bases lay in between. The CDR3 sequence is CASSSQGQETQYF. The DNA for the CDR3 is TGTGCCAGCAGCTCACAGGGCCAAGAGACCCAGTACTTC.

The chain joins TRBV15 to TRBJ1-1; a weak D match, TRBD1 (5 bases). Germline assignment: CDR1 LNHNV and CDR2 YYDKDF (reference sequence). Trimming removed 0 bases from V and 11 bases from J, with 13 bases in between. The CDR3 runs 13 residues. CDR3 in amino acids: CATSREMGLSAFF. CDR3 nucleotides: TGTGCCACCAGCAGAGAAATGGGACTATCGGCTTTCTTT.

The chain recombines TRBV5-1 with TRBJ1-1; D perhaps matches TRBD1 (6 bases). The CDR3 runs to 15 residues. V shed 4 bases and J shed 6 bases, with 19 bases lying between them. Germline CDR1 reads SGHRS; CDR2 reads YFSETQ. This CDR3 reads CASSPLNRADAEAFF. The CDR3 region has the DNA TGCGCCAGCAGCCCGTTGAACAGGGCGGACGCTGAAGCTTTCTTT.

This chain joins TRBV7-9 and TRBJ1-6, with 8 bases aligning to TRBD1. Germline V lookup: CDR1 SEHNR, CDR2 FQNEAQ (reference sequence). V shed 4 bases, J shed 9 bases, and the junction held 8 bases outside the gene matches. This CDR3 has 15 amino acids. CDR3 in amino acids: CASSSQTGAASPLHF. The DNA of the CDR3 is TGTGCCAGCAGCTCCCAGACAGGGGCGGCTTCACCCCTCCACTTT.

The chain carries TRBV7-8 and TRBJ2-7; D remains ambiguous. Germline assignment: CDR1 SGHVS and CDR2 FQNEAQ. The CDR3 spans 13 residues. Trimming cost V 1 base and J 3 bases, with 7 bases left between them. The CDR3 sequence: CASSLVEGYEQYF. DNA of the CDR3: TGTGCCAGCAGCTTAGTAGAAGGCTACGAGCAGTACTTC.

The chain uses TRBV27 and TRBJ1-3, with D possibly TRBD1 on 5 matching bases. The CDR3 is made up of 16 amino acids. CDR1 is MNHEY and CDR2 is SMNVEV in the germline V gene (reference sequence). V lost 6 bases to trimming and J lost 0 bases, with 15 bases between them. CDR3 nucleotide sequence: TGTGCCAGCAGCCCAGCGCCAGGGAGCTCTGGAAACACCATATATTTT. Translation: CASSPAPGSSGNTIYF.

This chain joins TRBV4-3 and TRBJ1-1; D is unresolved. Germline CDR1 is LGHNA and CDR2 is YSLEER. V dropped 0 bases and J dropped 4 bases, with 9 bases sitting between them. This CDR3 is built from 14 residues. The CDR3 DNA reads as TGCGCCAGCAGCCAAGACTGGAGCGCCACTGAAGCTTTCTTT. As protein: CASSQDWSATEAFF.